This TCR beta chain was found in a study of T cell repertoires in cytomegalovirus infection. Study at large: Used in the study were CMV epitopes, some recently identified and HLA-C-restricted, others well-studied and HLA-B-restricted. Carrying CMV and the relevant HLA type showed in public TCR beta signatures.

Comments on this clonotype: Its antigen remains unidentified.

Germline assignment: CDR1 DFQATT and CDR2 SNEGSKA (reference sequence). This CDR3 contains 13 residues. Trimming pared 7 bases from V and 0 bases from J, leaving 13 bases between. A single record per CDR3 protein comes from TCRdb applying MiXCR to the reads. Of 370,000 or so distinct CDR3 sequences in the sample, about 35% were seen once. Sequencing was performed on cultured PBMCs, taken from culture after CMV antigen stimulation. The origin of this receptor is a human donor in good health (CMV status not recorded). Some clones in this sample may be carry-over from other donors' samples. The rearrangement joins TRBV20-1 to TRBJ2-7; a possible D gene is TRBD2 (6 bases). The CDR3 region is CSVGGTSSYEQYV. In DNA, the CDR3 is TGCAGTGTGGGGGGTACGAGCTCCTACGAGCAGTACGTC.